This TCR beta chain was identified during a study of cytomegalovirus exposure and HLA in healthy donors. Study details: An earlier analysis found around 100 million unique TCR beta sequences from around 180 million T cells. General observations from the study: A later analysis showed TCR association rates differing by HLA locus, peaking at DRB1 and lowest at HLA-C.

Both 60 Vbeta primers and 13 Jbeta primers went into the PCR. Libraries were prepared by immunoSEQ multiplex PCR; TCRdb keeps only in-frame clonotypes and omits some of them. The table has about 120,000 clones, approximately 80% seen once. V trimming: 5 bases; J trimming: 9 bases; junction bases outside the gene matches: 7. The CDR3 is made up of 13 amino acids. CDR1 is LNHNV and CDR2 is YYDKDF in the germline V gene (reference sequence). Remarks on this clone: Its antigen is still unknown.

The sample consisted of PBMCs. This chain links TRBV15 with TRBJ1-5; 7 bases fit TRBD1. This receptor was identified in a man aged 50-59 years in good health and CMV-seronegative. DNA for the CDR3: TGTGCCACCAGCCATCCAGGGGGAAGGCCCCAGCATTTT. It translates to CATSHPGGRPQHF.